This T cell receptor (beta chain) was recovered during a study of technical replicates of blood from several donors. TCRdb keeps only in-frame clones here, not all; method: immunoSEQ multiplex PCR. The table has 55,000 to 65,000 clones, approximately 97% seen once; the top ten hold around 0.19%. V shed 2 bases and J 3 bases; nucleotides not matched to a gene: 5. Germline V gene data show CDR1 as MNHEY and CDR2 as SMNVEV (reference sequence). The length of the CDR3 is 15 residues. The V and J genes are TRBV27 and TRBJ1-1; 8 bases fit TRBD1. The origin of this receptor is a human donor in good health. What was sequenced was T cells isolated from PBMCs. The DNA for the CDR3 is TGTGCCAGCAGTTTACAGGGGGCTAAACACACTGAAGCTTTCTTT. Its protein is CASSLQGAKHTEAFF.